These 21 T cell receptor beta chains were sequenced from one sample in a study of blood T cells in healthy people across ages. Together with a sample-barcoded 5' primer, a J-beta primer mix was included in a second PCR lasting about 6 to 11 cycles. TCRdb ran MiXCR on the 5' RACE reads and lists one entry per CDR3 protein. The repertoire includes 700,000 or so distinct CDR3 sequences, over 20% of them detected once, and about 20% sits in the top ten. The material sequenced was blood. The receptors stem from a man in his 70s in good health.

The chain combines TRBV6-6 with TRBJ1-2, with D perhaps TRBD1 (6 bases). The CDR3 contains 13 residues. CDR1 MNHNY and CDR2 SVGAGI come from the germline V gene (reference sequence). V lost 6 bases and J 5 bases, leaving 13 bases between the germline ends. The CDR3 coding sequence is TGTGCCAGCAGGCTGGGGGCAGGGTATGGCTACACCTTC. This gives the protein CASRLGAGYGYTF.

This CDR3 is CASSQDGTGLAYEQYF. Written as DNA, the CDR3 is TGCGCCAGCAGCCAAGATGGGACAGGGCTTGCCTACGAGCAGTACTTC. V and J are TRBV4-1 and TRBJ2-7, with 9 bases fitting TRBD1. V was pared by 0 bases and J by 2 bases, with 5 bases of the junction left unmatched. Germline V lookup: CDR1 MGHRA, CDR2 YSYEKL. This CDR3 has 16 residues.

This clonotype was observed a handful of times. V is TRBV12-3 or TRBV12-4 and J is TRBJ1-1; D is uncertain. Trimming shortened V by 2 bases and J by 5 bases, and 12 bases separated the two germline ends. The CDR3 has 14 residues. The CDR3 is CASSLSSMRTEAFF. CDR3 DNA sequence: TGTGCCAGCAGTTTATCAAGTATGAGGACTGAAGCTTTCTTT.

This chain connects TRBV7-2 to TRBJ2-3; TRBD2 agrees at 16 bases. J gave up 5 bases and V 5 bases, and 4 bases lay outside the gene matches. Per germline, CDR1 SGHTA and CDR2 FQGNSA. The CDR3 runs to 16 residues. The CDR3 bases are TGTGCCAGCAGCGCCGGGACTAGCGGGGGGGGAGATACGCAGTATTTT. Its translation is CASSAGTSGGGDTQYF.

This clonotype has more than one count but fewer than ten. The chain employs TRBV7-2 and TRBJ2-5, with D hard to call. This CDR3 has 16 residues. The V gene lost 1 base and the J gene lost 0 bases, with 12 bases spanning the gap. Germline-derived CDR1 and CDR2 are SGHTA and FQGNSA. CDR3 sequence reads: CASSLGIWADQETQYF. CDR3 sequence (DNA): TGTGCCAGCAGCTTAGGCATTTGGGCAGACCAAGAGACCCAGTACTTC.

The chain links TRBV29-1 to TRBJ1-4; no clear D gene. V was shortened by 7 bases and J by 2 bases, with 11 bases between the two germline ends. This CDR3 spans 13 amino acids. Germline values: CDR1 SQVTM, CDR2 ANQGSEA. The CDR3 reads CSATGGTNEKLFF. DNA of the CDR3: TGCAGCGCCACGGGAGGGACTAATGAAAAACTGTTTTTT.

This chain connects TRBV6-5 to TRBJ1-2, with no clear D. Trimming removed 7 bases at V and 4 bases at J, with 19 bases between. Germline-derived CDR1 and CDR2 are MNHEY and SVGAGI. CDR3 size: 15 residues. CDR3 region: CASTVGRDPSYGYTF. DNA of the CDR3: TGTGCCAGCACTGTCGGTAGAGACCCGTCCTATGGCTACACCTTC.

This clonotype occurred a few times. V gene TRBV5-1 combines with J gene TRBJ1-1; 8 nucleotides align to TRBD1. The CDR3 has 15 amino acids. Trimming at V came to 4 bases and at J to 7 bases, leaving 12 bases not matched to a gene. Per germline, CDR1 SGHRS and CDR2 YFSETQ. The CDR3 DNA is TGCGCCAGCAGCCTACGGACAGGGCGGTGGGTTGAAGCTTTCTTT. Protein sequence: CASSLRTGRWVEAFF.

This clonotype was picked up many times. The chain uses TRBV19 and TRBJ2-5; perhaps TRBD2 as D (5 bases). V was clipped by 3 bases and J by 6 bases, with 17 bases between them. This CDR3 has 15 amino acids. Germline CDR1 and CDR2: LNHDA and SQIVND (reference sequence). CDR3 in DNA: TGTGCCAGTAGTATTATTGAGGGAGCGGTAAAGACCCAGTACTTC. It specifies CASSIIEGAVKTQYF.

This clonotype was detected only a few times. The V gene is TRBV28, the J gene TRBJ2-5; unclear D gene. The end of the DNA is better explained by TRBJ2-7, so the J call may be wrong. The CDR3 has 16 residues. Germline values: CDR1 MDHEN, CDR2 SYDVKM. The CDR3 is CASSFKIRQVDYEQYF. CDR3 DNA: TGTGCCAGCAGTTTTAAAATTAGGCAGGTCGACTACGAGCAGTACTTC.

The chain couples TRBV12-3 or TRBV12-4 to TRBJ2-5; 15 bases align to TRBD2. This CDR3 has 17 residues. V lost 4 bases and J lost 5; bases outside the gene matches: 8. The CDR3 protein is CASSSGLAGGRVETQYF. For the CDR3, the DNA is TGTGCCAGCAGTTCGGGACTAGCGGGGGGTCGTGTGGAGACCCAGTACTTC.

As to this clonotype: One end of the junction is discordant with germline, which a read error may explain. CDR3 region: CSSSLNRGTQFF. Written as DNA, the CDR3 is TGTTCCAGCAGCTTAAACCGGGGCACACAGTTCTTC. J is TRBJ2-1 and V is TRBV7-2; perhaps D is TRBD1 or TRBD2 (5 bases each). Germline-derived CDR1 and CDR2 are SGHTA and FQGNSA. The length of the CDR3 is 12 residues.

J is TRBJ2-3 and V is TRBV20-1; TRBD2 matches at 8 bases. The germline V gene has CDR1 DFQATT and CDR2 SNEGSKA (reference sequence). The CDR3 extends over 15 amino acids. The ends lost 4 bases at V and 4 bases at J; junction bases unmatched: 10. CDR3 residues: CSATKRGRSADTQYF. The CDR3 DNA sequence: TGCAGTGCTACCAAGCGGGGGCGGAGCGCAGATACGCAGTATTTT.

V is TRBV20-1 and J is TRBJ1-4; D possibly corresponds to TRBD1 (6 bases). The CDR3 has 13 amino acids. V lost 5 bases and J lost 8, with 15 bases in between. The germline gives CDR1 DFQATT, CDR2 SNEGSKA (reference sequence). In DNA form, the CDR3 reads TGCAGTGCTGCTGGACAGTTAGGGGAAAAACTGTTTTTT. Protein product: CSAAGQLGEKLFF.

This clonotype was counted only a few times. The chain links TRBV28 to TRBJ2-1; TRBD2 aligns across 14 bases. The CDR3 is made up of 15 amino acids. Trimming cost V 4 bases and J 12 bases; bases outside gene matches: 8. Germline loops: CDR1 MDHEN, CDR2 SYDVKM. CDR3 region: CASSSPTSGGAGQFF. In nucleotides, the CDR3 is TGTGCCAGCAGTTCACCGACTAGCGGGGGGGCCGGGCAGTTCTTC.

The chain employs TRBV29-1 and TRBJ1-1; TRBD1 matches at 10 bases. In germline, CDR1 is SQVTM, CDR2 ANQGSEA. CDR3 length: 13 amino acids. The V segment lost 7 bases and the J segment 0 bases; nucleotides outside the gene matches: 2. The CDR3 reads CSAGQGLNTEAFF. CDR3 DNA sequence: TGCAGCGCGGGACAGGGGCTGAACACTGAAGCTTTCTTT. The variable domain in full, with the rest retrieved from reference TRBV29-1 and TRBJ1-1, is SAVISQKPSRDICQRGTSLTIQCQVDSQVTMMFWYRQQPGQSLTLIATANQGSEATYESGFVIDKFPISRPNLTFSTLTVSNMSPEDSSIYLCSAGQGLNTEAFFGQGTRLTVV.

On this clonotype: A junction end diverges from the germline sequence, so it may reflect a read error. The chain joins TRBV3-1 to TRBJ2-2; 14 bases map to TRBD2. The CDR3 runs to 16 residues. Germline V gene lookup returns CDR1 LGHDT and CDR2 YNNKEL (reference sequence). CDR3 in amino acids: CASSRTSGGFTGELFF. The CDR3 DNA reads as TGTGCCAGTAGCCGGACTAGCGGGGGGTTCACCGGGGAGCTGTTTTTT.

In this sample, this clonotype turned up a few times. The gene calls are TRBV5-5 and TRBJ2-3; the match to TRBD2 covers 14 bases. Germline V CDR1 and CDR2: SGHKS, YYEKEE (reference sequence). This CDR3 has 16 amino acids. Trimming at V came to 3 bases and at J to 7 bases, leaving 7 bases not matched to a gene. CDR3 protein: CASSSGLAGARYTQYF. The DNA of the CDR3 is TGTGCCAGCAGCTCGGGACTAGCGGGAGCTAGGTATACGCAGTATTTT.

The J gene is TRBJ2-3, the V gene TRBV20-1; TRBD2 matches at 12 bases. The CDR3 totals 15 residues. V was pared by 5 bases and J by 4 bases, with 7 bases of the junction left unmatched. Germline V gene data show CDR1 as DFQATT and CDR2 as SNEGSKA (reference sequence). Here the CDR3 DNA reads TGCAGTGCTGAAGTGACTAGCGGGAGACCAGATACGCAGTATTTT. Protein product: CSAEVTSGRPDTQYF.

This chain uses TRBV7-2 with TRBJ1-4, with D perhaps matching TRBD1 (5 bases). Germline V lookup: CDR1 SGHTA, CDR2 FQGNSA. V was cut by 3 bases and J by 8 bases, with 13 bases left in between. This CDR3 is built from 14 residues. CDR3 residues: CASSFGDSSEKLFF. The CDR3 DNA follows: TGTGCCAGCAGCTTTGGGGACTCAAGCGAAAAACTGTTTTTT. Drawing the rest from reference TRBV7-2 and TRBJ1-4, the complete variable domain is GAGVSQSPSNKVTEKGKDVELRCDPISGHTALYWYRQSLGQGLEFLIYFQGNSAPDKSGLPSDRFSAERTGGSVSTLTIQRTQQEDSAVYLCASSFGDSSEKLFFGSGTQLSVL.

This chain connects TRBV5-1 to TRBJ1-1, with no clear D. The CDR3 covers 14 residues. V lost 0 bases to trimming and J lost 4 bases, with 10 bases between them. The germline CDR1 and CDR2 sequences are SGHRS and YFSETQ. CDR3 sequence reads: CASSLDWETTEAFF. The DNA for the CDR3 is TGCGCCAGCAGCTTGGACTGGGAGACCACTGAAGCTTTCTTT.